The 29 T cell receptor beta chains presented below share a single source sample, sequenced in a study of post-analysis software for immune sequencing data. Notes on the study in general: Included in a set of roughly 5 TRBV segments more frequent in patients than controls were TRBV5-6, TRBV5-1 and TRBV20-1.

The TCR beta cDNA libraries contained unique molecular identifiers. MiXCR was run by TCRdb on the PCR reads, yielding one entry per CDR3 protein. This sample has fewer than 700,000 distinct CDR3 sequences, with roughly 47% found just once. These receptors have no identified antigens. Sequenced input: blood. These TCRs come from a girl aged 10 to 17 with multiple sclerosis.

The V and J genes are TRBV29-1 and TRBJ2-7, with 11 bases aligning to TRBD2. After removal of 0 bases from V and 3 bases from J, the junction contained 4 bases not matched to a gene. CDR3 length: 15 amino acids. Germline loops: CDR1 SQVTM, CDR2 ANQGSEA. The CDR3 loop is CSVEERLAGYYEQYF. The DNA for the CDR3 is TGCAGCGTTGAAGAGCGACTAGCGGGGTACTACGAGCAGTACTTC.

DNA for the CDR3: TGTGCCAGCAGCCCCAGCGGGTTTAGCACAGATACGCAGTATTTT. It yields the protein CASSPSGFSTDTQYF. This chain joins TRBV7-2 and TRBJ2-3; D may be TRBD2 (6 bases). Germline-derived CDR1 and CDR2 are SGHTA and FQGNSA. Trimming stripped 5 bases from V and 0 bases from J, with 12 bases between. The CDR3 extends over 15 amino acids.

The chain uses TRBV7-9 and TRBJ2-7; 9 bases map to TRBD1. The germline V gene encodes CDR1 SEHNR and CDR2 FQNEAQ (reference sequence). The ends lost 5 bases at V and 6 bases at J; junction bases unmatched: 8. CDR3 length: 14 residues. The CDR3 sequence: CASSAGQGGTEQYF. CDR3 sequence (DNA): TGTGCCAGCAGCGCGGGACAGGGAGGCACCGAGCAGTACTTC.

The CDR3 here is CSARGQRRTEAFF. The CDR3 DNA follows: TGCAGTGCCCGAGGACAGAGGCGGACTGAAGCTTTCTTT. The chain couples TRBV20-1 to TRBJ1-1; tentatively, D is TRBD1 (6 bases). CDR3 length equals 13 residues. The V gene's germline CDR1 is DFQATT and CDR2 SNEGSKA (reference sequence). The V gene lost 6 bases and the J gene lost 5 bases, with 16 bases spanning the gap.

This sequence joins TRBV7-9 and TRBJ2-3; the D call may be TRBD1 or TRBD2 (6 bases each). The CDR3 totals 16 residues. The V and J ends lost 3 bases and 4 bases respectively, with 17 bases between them. In germline, CDR1 is SEHNR, CDR2 FQNEAQ (reference sequence). The CDR3 bases are TGTGCCAGCAGCTTTCTCCAGGACGGGGGCCCAGATACGCAGTATTTT. It is translated as CASSFLQDGGPDTQYF.

This sequence joins TRBV4-1 and TRBJ2-1; D is perhaps TRBD2 (6 bases). The CDR3 consists of 15 residues. Trimming pared 3 bases from V and 4 bases from J, leaving 13 bases between. In germline, CDR1 is MGHRA, CDR2 YSYEKL. Written as DNA, the CDR3 is TGCGCCAGCAGCCAGGGTCCGGGACTTTACAATGAGCAGTTCTTC. Protein product: CASSQGPGLYNEQFF.

The CDR3 reads CASSRDTINYGYTF. The CDR3, as DNA: TGTGCCAGCTCCAGGGACACAATTAACTATGGCTACACCTTC. V usage is TRBV12-3 or TRBV12-4 and J usage is TRBJ1-2; tentative D call: TRBD1 (6 bases). The V gene lost 8 bases and the J gene lost 1 base, with 14 bases spanning the gap. The CDR3 sequence is 14 residues long.

The chain carries TRBV7-2 and TRBJ1-5; no definite D call. This CDR3 region has 15 residues. Germline V gives CDR1 SGHTA, CDR2 FQGNSA. V was trimmed by 1 base and J by 0 bases, leaving 7 bases between them. CDR3 nucleotide sequence: TGTGCCAGCAGCTTAGGCATTAATAGCAATCAGCCCCAGCATTTT. As protein: CASSLGINSNQPQHF.

CDR3 loop: CASSLAEARTDTQYF. CDR3 nucleotide sequence: TGCGCCAGCAGCTTGGCGGAGGCCCGCACAGATACGCAGTATTTT. The chain is built from TRBV5-1 and TRBJ2-3; D may be TRBD2 (5 bases). The CDR3 runs 15 residues. Looked up from germline, CDR1 is SGHRS and CDR2 is YFSETQ. V gave up 0 bases and J gave up 1 base, with 9 bases separating them.

The count of this clonotype is one. The chain couples TRBV15 to TRBJ2-7; D is undetermined. Trimming pared 0 bases from V and 5 bases from J, leaving 8 bases between. The CDR3 is 13 amino acids. The germline gives CDR1 LNHNV, CDR2 YYDKDF (reference sequence). Written as DNA, the CDR3 is TGTGCCACCAGCAGAGATAGAGGCCACGAGCAGTACTTC. Its translation is CATSRDRGHEQYF.

This clonotype was seen a few times. The chain recombines TRBV10-3 with TRBJ2-7, with 10 positions matching TRBD2. The CDR3 runs 17 residues. The ends lost 2 bases at V and 0 bases at J; junction bases unmatched: 7. The germline V gene has CDR1 ENHRY and CDR2 SYGVKD. DNA of the CDR3: TGTGCCATCAGTGAGGCTAGCGGGAGTCCGAGCTCCTACGAGCAGTACTTC. This codes for CAISEASGSPSSYEQYF.

This clonotype was seen at least ten times. This rearrangement joins TRBV27 to TRBJ2-7; 9 nucleotides align to TRBD1. V was pared by 2 bases and J by 2 bases, with 7 bases of the junction left unmatched. This CDR3 comprises 16 residues. Germline V gives CDR1 MNHEY, CDR2 SMNVEV (reference sequence). The CDR3 loop is CASSLPGTGKPYEQYF. Here the CDR3 DNA reads TGTGCCAGCAGTTTACCGGGGACAGGGAAACCCTACGAGCAGTACTTC.

Only a few counts were recorded for this clonotype. This chain uses TRBV29-1 with TRBJ2-1; 11 nucleotides agree with TRBD2. From germline, CDR1 is SQVTM and CDR2 ANQGSEA. This CDR3 spans 17 amino acids. V lost 7 bases to trimming and J lost 4 bases; unmatched junction nucleotides: 15. The CDR3 DNA reads as TGCAGCGGTAGCGGGAGGGCCGACTTAGGACTGTACAATGAGCAGTTCTTC. This encodes CSGSGRADLGLYNEQFF.

This clonotype has a single count. For the CDR3, the DNA is TGCAGTGCCAAGGATTATGAAAAACTGTTTTTT. It encodes CSAKDYEKLFF. This chain connects TRBV20-1 to TRBJ1-4; no clear D gene. This CDR3 is built from 11 residues. Germline V gene data show CDR1 as DFQATT and CDR2 as SNEGSKA (reference sequence). Between the trimmed V and J ends, which lost 6 bases and 6 bases, there was a span of 8 bases.

The chain couples TRBV4-2 to TRBJ1-1; D call uncertain. The CDR3 contains 14 residues. Trimming removed 0 bases from V and 6 bases from J, with 11 bases in between. Germline V gives CDR1 LGHNA, CDR2 YNFKEQ. This CDR3 reads CASSQDLGSAEAFF. CDR3 nucleotides: TGTGCCAGCAGCCAAGATTTGGGGAGCGCTGAAGCTTTCTTT.

This chain joins TRBV4-2 and TRBJ2-3; 7 nucleotides line up with TRBD2. Losses at the gene ends were 2 bases for V and 4 bases for J; bases not matched to a gene: 9. This CDR3 is 16 amino acids long. In germline, CDR1 is LGHNA, CDR2 YNFKEQ. The CDR3 is CASSQPTSTSADTQYF. DNA for the CDR3: TGTGCCAGCAGCCAACCGACTAGCACGAGCGCAGATACGCAGTATTTT.

V usage is TRBV20-1 and J usage is TRBJ1-2, with a tentative D call TRBD1 (5 bases). The CDR3 runs 14 residues. V lost 4 bases to trimming and J lost 7 bases, with 19 bases between them. Germline assignment: CDR1 DFQATT and CDR2 SNEGSKA (reference sequence). The DNA for the CDR3 is TGCAGTGCTACCCGTGGGCGTCAGGGTAGTGGCTACACCTTC. Its protein is CSATRGRQGSGYTF.

This clonotype was recorded once. The J gene is TRBJ1-2, the V gene TRBV5-1; D uncertain. CDR1 and CDR2 (germline): SGHRS, YFSETQ. CDR3 length: 15 residues. V shed 0 bases and J shed 0 bases, with 9 bases lying between them. In DNA, the CDR3 is TGCGCCAGCAGCTTGGAGGCAAGAACTAACTATGGCTACACCTTC. Residues: CASSLEARTNYGYTF.

This clonotype was seen only a few times. V gene TRBV7-9 combines with J gene TRBJ1-1; 7 bases align to TRBD1. The V and J ends lost 8 bases and 0 bases, in that order; junction bases with no gene match: 3. The CDR3 consists of 13 residues. Germline V lookup: CDR1 SEHNR, CDR2 FQNEAQ (reference sequence). CDR3 coding DNA: TGTGCCAGCCCGGGACAGTTGAACACTGAAGCTTTCTTT. This encodes CASPGQLNTEAFF.

This clonotype was counted a few times. The chain combines TRBV10-3 with TRBJ2-1; 10 nucleotides match TRBD2. Germline CDR1 reads ENHRY; CDR2 reads SYGVKD. Germline trimming cut 4 bases from V and 6 bases from J; bases unmatched to any gene: 6. The CDR3 has 15 amino acids. The CDR3 nucleotides are TGTGCCATCAGTGGGCTAGCGGGGGCCACCAATGAGCAGTTCTTC. It encodes CAISGLAGATNEQFF.

The V gene is TRBV4-1, the J gene TRBJ2-4; D remains unclear. CDR3 length: 15 residues. The V and J ends lost 1 base and 9 bases respectively, with 16 bases between them. CDR1 and CDR2 (germline): MGHRA, YSYEKL. The CDR3 DNA sequence: TGCGCCAGCAGCCAAGTAGTGACTCAATATAGCATTCAGTACTTC. Translation gives CASSQVVTQYSIQYF.

This clonotype occurred a few times. The chain is built from TRBV27 and TRBJ1-5; D ambiguous. V lost 0 bases and J 2 bases, leaving 8 bases between the germline ends. This CDR3 is 15 amino acids long. Germline CDR1 reads MNHEY; CDR2 reads SMNVEV (reference sequence). CDR3 region: CASSLSGMGNQPQHF. The CDR3, as DNA: TGTGCCAGCAGTTTATCAGGGATGGGCAATCAGCCCCAGCATTTT.

The V gene is TRBV6-6, the J gene TRBJ2-1; possibly TRBD1 or TRBD2 for D (5 bases each). The CDR3 runs 15 residues. Trimming took 10 bases from V and 1 from J, leaving 17 bases between them. The V gene's germline CDR1 is MNHNY and CDR2 SVGAGI (reference sequence). The CDR3 coding sequence is TGTGCCACTAATCGGGGCTCGGGGTCCTACAATGAGCAGTTCTTC. It codes for CATNRGSGSYNEQFF.

The gene calls are TRBV6-5 and TRBJ1-2; D gene unclear. The CDR3 length is 13 residues. The V end was cut by 6 bases, the J end by 5 bases, with 13 bases between. Germline values: CDR1 MNHEY, CDR2 SVGAGI. Written as DNA, the CDR3 is TGTGCCAGCAGCCCCCGCGCGGGGTATGGCTACACCTTC. It translates to CASSPRAGYGYTF.

The sample holds a few counts of this clonotype. The CDR3 coding sequence is TGTGCCATCAGTGCCTCGCACACCGGGGAGCTGTTTTTT. Protein sequence: CAISASHTGELFF. V and J are TRBV10-3 and TRBJ2-2; D remains ambiguous. Trimming left V 4 bases short and J 3 bases short, with 6 bases between. CDR1 and CDR2 (germline): ENHRY, SYGVKD. The CDR3 extends over 13 amino acids.

This chain links TRBV20-1 with TRBJ2-7; 10 bases match TRBD1. The ends lost 2 bases at V and 1 base at J; junction bases unmatched: 5. Looked up from germline, CDR1 is DFQATT and CDR2 is SNEGSKA (reference sequence). The CDR3 has 15 amino acids. The CDR3 here is CSARSRDRGSYEQYF. In DNA form, the CDR3 reads TGCAGTGCTAGAAGCCGGGACAGGGGTTCCTACGAGCAGTACTTC.

This sequence joins TRBV7-8 and TRBJ2-4, with D tentatively TRBD2 (5 bases). CDR1 and CDR2 from the germline V gene are SGHVS and FQNEAQ. Trimming pared 4 bases from V and 4 bases from J, leaving 11 bases between. The CDR3 has 14 residues. The CDR3 loop is CASSCTSGKNIQYF. The DNA for the CDR3 is TGTGCCAGCAGCTGCACCTCGGGGAAAAACATTCAGTACTTC. Full variable domain (rest looked up from reference TRBV7-8 and TRBJ2-4): GAGVSQSPRYKVAKRGQDVALRCDPISGHVSLFWYQQALGQGPEFLTYFQNEAQLDKSGLPSDRFFAERPEGSVSTLKIQRTQQEDSAVYLCASSCTSGKNIQYFGAGTRLSVL.

This clonotype was counted a few times. This sequence joins TRBV7-9 and TRBJ1-2; D unresolved. Trimming cost V 1 base and J 8 bases, with 11 bases left between them. The CDR3 sequence is 13 residues long. The germline CDR1 and CDR2 sequences are SEHNR and FQNEAQ (reference sequence). CDR3 coding DNA: TGTGCCAGCAGCTTAGGCGATTCAGGCGGCTACACCTTC. It codes for CASSLGDSGGYTF.

The chain carries TRBV12-3 or TRBV12-4 and TRBJ2-1; 7 nucleotides match TRBD2. V shed 5 bases and J 5 bases; nucleotides not matched to a gene: 9. CDR3 size: 15 residues. CDR3 nucleotides: TGTGCCAGCAGTCCTGCGGGCGGGGGTCACAATGAGCAGTTCTTC. This translates into CASSPAGGGHNEQFF.